Shown below are 16 T cell receptor beta chains from a single sample sequenced in a study of T-cell reconstitution after alpha-beta-depleted transplantation in children. Unique molecular identifiers were used to barcode this TCRbeta library. From the PCR reads, TCRdb called clonotypes with MiXCR, one entry per CDR3 protein. The data show 780,000 or so distinct CDR3 sequences, 15% to 20% seen once. The sample consisted of PBMCs, mostly from graft donor cells, taken 360 days after TCRalphabeta/CD19-depleted stem cell transplant. Source of these receptors: a male patient aged 10 to 17 who had a stem cell transplant for acute lymphoblastic leukemia, so the T cells may come from the graft donor.

Only one count was recorded for this clonotype. The chain employs TRBV3-1 and TRBJ2-3, with TRBD2 identical over 12 bases. This CDR3 is 18 amino acids long. The V gene's germline CDR1 is LGHDT and CDR2 YNNKEL (reference sequence). J was trimmed by 1 base and V by 4 bases; bases with no gene match: 9. The CDR3 DNA follows: TGTGCCAGCAGCCGGACTAGCGGGATCCCGCTGCGCACAGATACGCAGTATTTT. It specifies CASSRTSGIPLRTDTQYF.

In its sample, this clonotype was seen a few times. The rearrangement uses TRBV29-1 and TRBJ1-5; D is unclear. The CDR3 sequence is 13 residues long. V was pared by 5 bases and J by 7 bases, with 15 bases between. Germline assignment: CDR1 SQVTM and CDR2 ANQGSEA. The CDR3 protein is CSVSLNPNQPQHF. CDR3 sequence (DNA): TGCAGCGTTAGTCTTAACCCCAACCAGCCCCAGCATTTT. Full variable domain (missing parts from reference TRBV29-1 and TRBJ1-5): SAVISQKPSRDICQRGTSLTIQCQVDSQVTMMFWYRQQPGQSLTLIATANQGSEATYESGFVIDKFPISRPNLTFSTLTVSNMSPEDSSIYLCSVSLNPNQPQHFGDGTRLSIL.

The table lists this clonotype with a few counts. This chain links TRBV27 with TRBJ2-7, with 7 bases identical to TRBD1. This CDR3 has 15 residues. V lost 5 bases and J lost 3; bases outside the gene matches: 10. The germline gives CDR1 MNHEY, CDR2 SMNVEV (reference sequence). The CDR3 DNA reads TGTGCCAGCAGTGCAACGCTGGGACAGCTCTACGAGCAGTACTTC. Its protein product is CASSATLGQLYEQYF.

This chain uses TRBV5-1 with TRBJ2-7; D not certain. CDR3 length: 15 amino acids. The V end was cut by 0 bases, the J end by 3 bases, with 13 bases between. Per germline, CDR1 SGHRS and CDR2 YFSETQ. For the CDR3, the DNA is TGCGCCAGCAGCTTGGCCGTGGGCTTCTTCTACGAGCAGTACTTC. This encodes CASSLAVGFFYEQYF.

This chain links TRBV6-1 with TRBJ2-3; D remains unclear. The ends were cut back, 4 bases at V and 5 bases at J, with 19 bases in the middle. This CDR3 contains 16 residues. Germline CDR1 and CDR2: MNHNS and SASEGT. CDR3 in DNA: TGTGCCAGCAGTGGAGAGGTTGGTACCATAGGAGATACGCAGTATTTT. As protein: CASSGEVGTIGDTQYF.

The chain combines TRBV14 with TRBJ2-5; D possibly corresponds to TRBD2 (6 bases). Trimming left V 2 bases short and J 4 bases short, with 14 bases between. Germline lookup yields CDR1 SGHDN and CDR2 FVKESK. The CDR3 has 15 amino acids. The CDR3 nucleotides read TGTGCCAGCAGCCAAAATACGGGAGCGGTAGAGACCCAGTACTTC. Translating gives CASSQNTGAVETQYF.

This clonotype was found a few times. The chain employs TRBV29-1 and TRBJ2-5; 9 bases line up with TRBD1. With V trimmed by 6 bases and J by 5 bases, 4 bases remained unmatched. The length of the CDR3 is 12 residues. Germline loops: CDR1 SQVTM, CDR2 ANQGSEA. CDR3 DNA sequence: TGCAGCGTCGGACAGGGGTGGGAGACCCAGTACTTC. Translating it yields CSVGQGWETQYF.

A few counts support this clonotype. The chain is built from TRBV9 and TRBJ1-2; D possibly corresponds to TRBD1 (5 bases). Trimming cost V 0 bases and J 4 bases, with 13 bases left between them. CDR3 size: 15 residues. Germline values: CDR1 SGDLS, CDR2 YYNGEE. The CDR3, as DNA: TGTGCCAGCAGCGTAGAGGGCAGGGTGGCCTATGGCTACACCTTC. It is translated as CASSVEGRVAYGYTF.

With regard to this clonotype: This could be a read error, since a much larger clone is one nucleotide away. CDR3 coding DNA: TGCGCCAGCAGCCCGACTAGCGGGAGCACAGATACGCAGTGTTTT. Encoded protein: CASSPTSGSTDTQCF. V and J are TRBV5-1 and TRBJ2-3, with 12 bases that match TRBD2. Germline CDR1 reads SGHRS; CDR2 reads YFSETQ. The CDR3 spans 15 residues. Full variable domain (outside the CDR3, taken from reference TRBV5-1 and TRBJ2-3): KAGVTQTPRYLIKTRGQQVTLSCSPISGHRSVSWYQQTPGQGLQFLFEYFSETQRNKGNFPGRFSGRQFSNSRSEMNVSTLELGDSALYLCASSPTSGSTDTQCFGPGTRLTVL.

The CDR3 protein is CATSLPAFRQYEQYF. The CDR3 DNA follows: TGTGCCACCAGCCTACCGGCCTTCCGGCAGTACGAGCAGTACTTC. The gene calls are TRBV24-1 and TRBJ2-7; D remains unclear. CDR1 is KGHDR, CDR2 SFDVKD, per germline. The CDR3 runs to 15 residues. Trimming removed 7 bases from V and 4 bases from J, with 19 bases in between.

This clonotype has ten or more counts. The genes are TRBV3-1 and TRBJ2-7; D is unresolved. The length of the CDR3 is 14 residues. The V and J ends lost 0 bases and 1 base respectively, with 7 bases between them. From germline, CDR1 is LGHDT and CDR2 YNNKEL (reference sequence). CDR3 nucleotide sequence: TGTGCCAGCAGCCAAGATCTCCAGTCCTACGAGCAGTACTTC. This encodes CASSQDLQSYEQYF.

Regarding this clonotype: A junction end diverges from the germline sequence, so it may reflect a read error. This chain links TRBV20-1 with TRBJ1-1, with TRBD1 as a possible D gene (5 bases). There are 15 residues in the CDR3. The V gene's germline CDR1 is DFQATT and CDR2 SNEGSKA (reference sequence). The CDR3 sequence is CCATRGGDWNTEAFF. The CDR3 coding sequence is TGCTGTGCTACTCGGGGGGGAGATTGGAACACTGAAGCTTTCTTT.

In DNA, the CDR3 is TGCGCCAGCAGCCAGCACCGGGACACGAGCTCCTACGAGCAGTACTTC. Its translation is CASSQHRDTSSYEQYF. The V and J genes are TRBV5-1 and TRBJ2-7; D is possibly TRBD1 (6 bases). V lost 4 bases, J lost 0 bases, and 17 bases lay in between. Looked up from germline, CDR1 is SGHRS and CDR2 is YFSETQ. The CDR3 extends over 16 amino acids. Combining the CDR3 with reference TRBV5-1 and TRBJ2-7 gives the whole variable domain KAGVTQTPRYLIKTRGQQVTLSCSPISGHRSVSWYQQTPGQGLQFLFEYFSETQRNKGNFPGRFSGRQFSNSRSEMNVSTLELGDSALYLCASSQHRDTSSYEQYFGPGTRLTVT.

This clonotype was observed at least ten times. V and J are TRBV10-3 and TRBJ2-1; TRBD1 aligns across 8 bases. The CDR3 sequence is 14 residues long. V shed 3 bases and J 7 bases; nucleotides not matched to a gene: 5. In germline, CDR1 is ENHRY, CDR2 SYGVKD. The CDR3 nucleotides read TGTGCCATCAGTGAAATGGACAGGGTAAATGAGCAGTTCTTC. It yields the protein CAISEMDRVNEQFF.

There are a few counts of this clonotype. The J gene is TRBJ2-1, the V gene TRBV19, with 8 nucleotides matching TRBD1. Germline V lookup: CDR1 LNHDA, CDR2 SQIVND (reference sequence). V shed 3 bases and J 4 bases; nucleotides not matched to a gene: 5. CDR3 size: 15 residues. The CDR3: CASSILGQGYNEQFF. CDR3 DNA: TGTGCCAGTAGTATCCTCGGACAGGGATACAATGAGCAGTTCTTC.

This clonotype was observed at least ten times. The chain couples TRBV7-2 to TRBJ1-1; no firm D call. Germline CDR1 is SGHTA and CDR2 is FQGNSA. The CDR3 sequence is 13 residues long. Trimming cost V 5 bases and J 7 bases, with 14 bases left between them. CDR3 residues: CASSERRLGEAFF. The CDR3 DNA follows: TGTGCCAGCAGCGAGCGACGGTTGGGTGAAGCTTTCTTT.